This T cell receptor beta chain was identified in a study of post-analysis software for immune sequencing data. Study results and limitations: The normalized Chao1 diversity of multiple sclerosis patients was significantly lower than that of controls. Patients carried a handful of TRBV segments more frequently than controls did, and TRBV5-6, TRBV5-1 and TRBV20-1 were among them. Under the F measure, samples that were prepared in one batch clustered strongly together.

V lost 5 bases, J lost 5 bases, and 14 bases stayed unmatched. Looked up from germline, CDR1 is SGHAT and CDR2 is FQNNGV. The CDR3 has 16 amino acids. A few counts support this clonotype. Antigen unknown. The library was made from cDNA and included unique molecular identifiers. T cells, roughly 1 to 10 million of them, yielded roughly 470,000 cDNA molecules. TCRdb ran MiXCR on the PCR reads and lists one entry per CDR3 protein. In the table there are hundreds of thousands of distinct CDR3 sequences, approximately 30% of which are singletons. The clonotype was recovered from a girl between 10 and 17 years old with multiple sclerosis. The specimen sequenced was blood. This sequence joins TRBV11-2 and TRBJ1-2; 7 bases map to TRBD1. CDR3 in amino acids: CASSPIRGRGGYGYTF. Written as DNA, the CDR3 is TGTGCCAGCAGCCCCATACGCGGCAGGGGGGGGTATGGCTACACCTTC.